Below, one T cell receptor beta chain is given with its context. Its antigen is still unknown. No qualities accompany the bases; no much larger clone lies one base away. This sample was taken from a study of technical replicates of blood from a handful of donors (dated by TCRdb to about 2017). V is reduced by 6 bases and J by 1 base, leaving a spacing of 9 bases between them. The CDR3 has 13 amino acids, counting the end cysteine and phenylalanine. Kept here is only the CDR3 DNA, which spans 39 bases and is read in frame from base 1. Via the germline V gene, CDR1 is SNHLY and CDR2 FYNNEI. Library method: the immunoSEQ multiplex PCR assay. Here the immuneACCESS table is served through TCRdb, limited to in-frame sequences with V and J called. Missing clones are a known gap in these copies; in checked studies unresolved V genes cover under half, and the rest lacks a known reason. The sample contains roughly 93,000 clones, approximately 95% of them found a single time. Roughly 0.28% of the sample comes from the top ten.

Specimen: T cells isolated from PBMCs. This clonotype was obtained from a human donor in good health. The sequence joins TRBV2 to TRBJ1-1; a confident D gene designation cannot be given. The DNA sequence is as follows: TGTGCCAGCAGCTCGACATGGAACACTGAAGCTTTCTTT. Its protein reads: CASSSTWNTEAFF.